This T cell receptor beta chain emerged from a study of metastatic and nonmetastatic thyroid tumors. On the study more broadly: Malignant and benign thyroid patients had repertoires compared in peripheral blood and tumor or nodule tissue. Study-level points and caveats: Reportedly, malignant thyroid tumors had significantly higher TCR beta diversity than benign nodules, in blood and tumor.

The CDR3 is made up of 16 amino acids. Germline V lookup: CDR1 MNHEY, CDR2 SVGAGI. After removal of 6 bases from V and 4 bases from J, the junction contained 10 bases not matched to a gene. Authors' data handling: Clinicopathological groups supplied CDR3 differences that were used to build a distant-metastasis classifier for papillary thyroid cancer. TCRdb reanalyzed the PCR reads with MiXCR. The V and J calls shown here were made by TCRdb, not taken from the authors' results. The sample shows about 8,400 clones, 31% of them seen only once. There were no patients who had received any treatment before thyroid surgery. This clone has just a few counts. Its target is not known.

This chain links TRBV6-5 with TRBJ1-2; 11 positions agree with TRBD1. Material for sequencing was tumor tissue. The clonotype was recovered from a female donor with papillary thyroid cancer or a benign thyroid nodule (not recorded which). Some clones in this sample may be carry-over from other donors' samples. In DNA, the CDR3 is TGTGCCAGCAGCTATATAAGGACAGGGGGCGGCTATGGCTACACCTTC. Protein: CASSYIRTGGGYGYTF.